This T cell receptor beta chain stems from a study of T cells in Graves' hyperthyroidism and ophthalmopathy. Amplified TCR beta CDR3 regions derived from RNA transcripts. A first-round RT-PCR of the TCR CDR3 used the HTBI primer set. TCRdb reprocessed the multiplex PCR reads via MiXCR and lists one record per CDR3 protein. Among about half a million distinct CDR3 sequences listed, 15% to 20% were seen once. Used for diagnoses were clinical symptoms, serum thyroxine and TRAb, thyroid ultrasound and orbital computed tomography. From 8.5 to 10 ml of fresh peripheral blood, PBMCs were isolated. The CDR3 sequence is 13 residues long. Germline assignment: CDR1 DFQATT and CDR2 SNEGSKA (reference sequence). The V gene lost 7 bases and the J gene lost 2 bases, with 13 bases spanning the gap. This clonotype showed up just a few times. Antigen: not known. The study's findings and limits: Ophthalmopathy was predicted by the model a median of approximately 6 months ahead of onset. Expanded thyroid clonotypes (above 0.001) were mostly also found in blood.

Sequencing was carried out using blood. This receptor was obtained from a man aged 40-49 years with Graves' ophthalmopathy. The chain links TRBV20-1 to TRBJ2-3; D not certain. DNA of the CDR3: TGCAGTGTAAGGACCAGGAACACAGATACGCAGTATTTT. Protein sequence: CSVRTRNTDTQYF.